What follows describes a single TCR beta chain. This CDR3 comprises 18 residues. The V gene's germline CDR1 is LGHNA and CDR2 YSLEER. Using the 5' RACE reads, TCRdb records one entry per CDR3 protein without DNA. This sample contains approximately 150,000 distinct CDR3 sequences. This sample was taken from a study of T cells expressing NK-cell markers. This chain links TRBV4-3 with TRBJ2-7; TCRdb's D call of TRBD1 is untestable without DNA. Source material: blood T cells: a sorted CD56 or NKG2C T cell subset, CD4+ or CD8+ T cells, or bulk PBMC T cells (not recorded which). This receptor was taken from a man younger than 30 in good health. CDR3 residues: CASSQDAPLGGRFYEQYF.